These 20 T cell receptor beta chains were sequenced from one sample in a study of blood T cell repertoires in COVID-19. TCRdb's copy holds only in-frame clones and misses some; the assay was immunoSEQ multiplex PCR. The data show 100,000 to 150,000 clones, roughly 85% seen once. Source material: peripheral blood. The origin of the receptors is an elderly man with active or convalescent COVID-19.

This clone showed up just a few times. The chain links TRBV18 to TRBJ2-7; tentative D call: TRBD2 (7 bases). The V and J ends lost 3 bases and 7 bases respectively, with 10 bases between them. The CDR3 runs 12 residues. Looked up from germline, CDR1 is KGHSH and CDR2 is LQKENI. The CDR3 reads CASSPGRGEQYF. For the CDR3, the DNA is TGTGCCAGCTCACCGGGGAGGGGGGAGCAGTACTTC.

The chain combines TRBV5-1 with TRBJ2-3, with 13 nucleotides matching TRBD2. Germline lookup yields CDR1 SGHRS and CDR2 YFSETQ. The CDR3 has 15 amino acids. The J segment lost 5 bases and the V segment lost 2 bases, leaving 2 bases of the junction unmatched. CDR3 DNA: TGCGCCAGCAGCTTACTAGCGGGGGGGCTAGATACGCAGTATTTT. Its translation is CASSLLAGGLDTQYF.

The V gene is TRBV6-5, the J gene TRBJ1-2; D unresolved. V was clipped by 0 bases and J by 4 bases, with 6 bases between them. This CDR3 spans 13 amino acids. Per germline, CDR1 MNHEY and CDR2 SVGAGI. The CDR3 loop is CASSYSNSYGYTF. The CDR3 DNA follows: TGTGCCAGCAGTTACTCGAACAGCTATGGCTACACCTTC.

The rearrangement links TRBV4-2 to TRBJ2-7, with 7 bases aligning to TRBD2. Trimming took 1 base from V and 1 from J; bases not matched to a gene: 7. CDR3 length: 16 amino acids. The V gene's germline CDR1 is LGHNA and CDR2 YNFKEQ. The DNA for the CDR3 is TGTGCCAGCAGCCAAGCCGGCGGGAGCTCTTCCTACGAGCAGTACTTC. It encodes CASSQAGGSSSYEQYF.

CDR3 in DNA: TGCAGCGTTGGGGACAGGAGGACCACAGATACGCAGTATTTT. Its protein is CSVGDRRTTDTQYF. V gene TRBV29-1 combines with J gene TRBJ2-3; 8 nucleotides match TRBD1. The germline V gene encodes CDR1 SQVTM and CDR2 ANQGSEA. The CDR3 is 14 residues long. With 4 bases clipped from V and 2 bases from J, the junction kept 5 bases outside the gene matches.

The J gene is TRBJ2-2, the V gene TRBV7-2, with 8 bases identical to TRBD2. Germline V CDR1 and CDR2: SGHTA, FQGNSA. The CDR3 has 16 residues. V lost 5 bases and J lost 4; bases outside the gene matches: 9. The CDR3 protein is CASSVTGTRATGELFF. CDR3 in DNA: TGTGCCAGCAGCGTTACCGGGACTAGAGCCACCGGGGAGCTGTTTTTT. Together with reference TRBV7-2 and TRBJ2-2, the CDR3 gives the full variable domain: GAGVSQSPSNKVTEKGKDVELRCDPISGHTALYWYRQSLGQGLEFLIYFQGNSAPDKSGLPSDRFSAERTGGSVSTLTIQRTQQEDSAVYLCASSVTGTRATGELFFGEGSRLTVL.

The chain recombines TRBV4-2 with TRBJ1-1; 10 bases fit TRBD1. This CDR3 has 16 residues. V was pared by 0 bases and J by 5 bases, with 6 bases of the junction left unmatched. In germline, CDR1 is LGHNA, CDR2 YNFKEQ. CDR3 residues: CASSQDSDRGHTEAFF. DNA of the CDR3: TGTGCCAGCAGCCAAGATTCCGACAGGGGGCATACTGAAGCTTTCTTT.

This clone was observed a few times. The chain recombines TRBV10-1 with TRBJ2-2, with TRBD1 as a possible D gene (6 bases). V was shortened by 3 bases and J by 0 bases, with 17 bases between the two germline ends. Germline-derived CDR1 and CDR2 are WNHNN and SYGVQD (reference sequence). The CDR3 loop spans 18 amino acids. The CDR3 nucleotides read TGCGCCAGCAGTGATAATCCCCCGGACAGATCGAACACCGGGGAGCTGTTTTTT. Translation gives CASSDNPPDRSNTGELFF.

This chain links TRBV5-1 with TRBJ2-3, with a possible D match to TRBD1 (6 bases). There are 16 residues in the CDR3. Trimming took off 3 bases at V and 1 base at J, with 15 bases between the two ends. Germline CDR1 and CDR2: SGHRS and YFSETQ. This CDR3 reads CASSWGPGEGTDTQYF. In nucleotides, the CDR3 is TGCGCCAGCAGCTGGGGGCCCGGGGAAGGCACAGATACGCAGTATTTT.

The genes are TRBV7-2 and TRBJ1-5, with D tentatively TRBD1 (6 bases). Germline V gene sequence: CDR1 SGHTA, CDR2 FQGNSA. The CDR3 has 14 residues. The ends were cut back, 1 base at V and 8 bases at J, with 12 bases in the middle. CDR3 region: CASSLGGGREPQHF. In DNA form, the CDR3 reads TGTGCCAGCAGCTTAGGAGGGGGGAGGGAGCCCCAGCATTTT.

The V call is TRBV18, the J call TRBJ1-3; 7 bases line up with TRBD1. CDR1 KGHSH and CDR2 LQKENI come from the germline V gene. V was clipped by 2 bases and J by 2 bases; unmatched bases: 6. The CDR3 is 16 residues long. The CDR3 protein is CASSPSEGAAGNTIYF. In DNA form, the CDR3 reads TGTGCCAGCTCACCAAGCGAGGGGGCGGCTGGAAACACCATATATTTT.

About this clone: The sample has other DNA sequences that encode this CDR3 too. The chain is built from TRBV6-5 and TRBJ1-5, with 8 bases fitting TRBD1. The ends lost 0 bases at V and 2 bases at J; junction bases unmatched: 0. The CDR3 loop spans 15 amino acids. Germline CDR1 MNHEY, CDR2 SVGAGI. CDR3 residues: CASSYSGQGNQPQHF. CDR3 sequence (DNA): TGTGCCAGCAGTTACTCGGGACAGGGCAATCAGCCCCAGCATTTT.

The chain combines TRBV7-2 with TRBJ2-7, with D tentatively TRBD2 (7 bases). CDR3 size: 14 residues. Germline V CDR1 and CDR2: SGHTA, FQGNSA. V was trimmed by 0 bases and J by 6 bases, leaving 12 bases between them. The CDR3 DNA is TGTGCCAGCAGCTTAGCCAGGGAGGGGGTCGAGCAGTACTTC. Translation gives CASSLAREGVEQYF. Based on the CDR3 plus reference TRBV7-2 and TRBJ2-7, the full variable domain is GAGVSQSPSNKVTEKGKDVELRCDPISGHTALYWYRQSLGQGLEFLIYFQGNSAPDKSGLPSDRFSAERTGGSVSTLTIQRTQQEDSAVYLCASSLAREGVEQYFGPGTRLTVT.

This clone turned up a few times. The J gene is TRBJ1-4, the V gene TRBV5-1; 8 positions agree with TRBD1. This CDR3 has 17 residues. Trimming at V came to 0 bases and at J to 0 bases, leaving 4 bases not matched to a gene. The germline CDR1 and CDR2 sequences are SGHRS and YFSETQ. CDR3 bases: TGCGCCAGCAGCTTGGGGACAGGGCGAGCAACTAATGAAAAACTGTTTTTT. Translated, it gives CASSLGTGRATNEKLFF.

CDR3: CASSPTGVTEAFF. For the CDR3, the DNA is TGCGCCAGCAGCCCGACAGGGGTAACTGAAGCTTTCTTT. V gene TRBV5-1 combines with J gene TRBJ1-1, with 8 bases aligning to TRBD1. With 4 bases clipped from V and 5 bases from J, the junction kept 4 bases outside the gene matches. This CDR3 has 13 amino acids. Germline assignment: CDR1 SGHRS and CDR2 YFSETQ.

The rearrangement links TRBV6-5 to TRBJ2-1; TRBD2 matches 13 bases. V shed 7 bases and J 5 bases; nucleotides not matched to a gene: 5. This CDR3 has 15 amino acids. Germline V lookup: CDR1 MNHEY, CDR2 SVGAGI. Here the CDR3 reads CASKPGTSGDNEQFF. DNA of the CDR3: TGTGCCAGCAAACCCGGGACTAGCGGGGACAATGAGCAGTTCTTC.

The chain has TRBV7-3 and TRBJ2-1; 8 bases agree with TRBD2. With V trimmed by 3 bases and J by 3 bases, 4 bases remained unmatched. CDR1 SGHTA and CDR2 FQGTGA come from the germline V gene. This CDR3 contains 15 residues. The CDR3 is CASSFSGANYNEQFF. CDR3 DNA: TGTGCCAGCAGCTTTAGCGGGGCCAACTACAATGAGCAGTTCTTC.

The gene calls are TRBV24-1 and TRBJ1-1, with TRBD1 matching 8 bases. The CDR3 has 16 residues. J was trimmed by 4 bases and V by 4 bases; bases with no gene match: 10. The germline gives CDR1 KGHDR, CDR2 SFDVKD. The CDR3 region has the DNA TGTGCCACCAGTGACCATACCCAGGGGGCGGCCACTGAAGCTTTCTTT. It specifies CATSDHTQGAATEAFF.

The chain combines TRBV4-2 with TRBJ2-6; 7 bases line up with TRBD2. The CDR3 sequence is 15 residues long. Germline lookup yields CDR1 LGHNA and CDR2 YNFKEQ. Trimming cost V 5 bases and J 1 base; bases outside gene matches: 2. The CDR3 DNA sequence: TGTGCCAGCAGCGGGGAGGGTTCTGGGGCCAACGTCCTGACTTTC. This sequence encodes CASSGEGSGANVLTF.

The CDR3, as DNA: TGTGCCAGCAGTTTTATAGGGGGCAGATACTATGGCTACACCTTC. Translated, it gives CASSFIGGRYYGYTF. The chain joins TRBV27 to TRBJ1-2, with TRBD1 identical over 7 bases. This CDR3 comprises 15 residues. Losses at the gene ends were 3 bases for V and 3 bases for J; bases not matched to a gene: 7. The germline V gene encodes CDR1 MNHEY and CDR2 SMNVEV (reference sequence).